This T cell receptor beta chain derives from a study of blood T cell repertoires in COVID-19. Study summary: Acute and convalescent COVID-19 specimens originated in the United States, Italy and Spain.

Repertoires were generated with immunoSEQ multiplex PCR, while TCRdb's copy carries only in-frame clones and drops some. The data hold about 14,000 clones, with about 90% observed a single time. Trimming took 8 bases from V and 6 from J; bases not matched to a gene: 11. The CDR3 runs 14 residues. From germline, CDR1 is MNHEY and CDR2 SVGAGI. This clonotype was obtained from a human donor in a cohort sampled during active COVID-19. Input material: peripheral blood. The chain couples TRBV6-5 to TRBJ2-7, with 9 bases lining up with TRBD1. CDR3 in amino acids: CASRLRGQGPEQYF. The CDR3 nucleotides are TGTGCCAGCCGCCTCCGGGGACAGGGACCCGAGCAGTACTTC.